This T cell receptor (beta chain) was obtained from a study of blood T cell repertoires in COVID-19. Turning to the study itself: Sample material is recorded as cDNA or gDNA derived from T cells, B-cell-depleted T cells, or PBMCs.

The table came from immunoSEQ multiplex PCR; TCRdb's copy has only in-frame clones and leaves some out. Among roughly 63,000 clones listed, roughly 78% were seen once. The germline gives CDR1 SGHRS, CDR2 YFSETQ. The V segment lost 4 bases and the J segment 5 bases; nucleotides outside the gene matches: 2. The CDR3 has 15 residues. Sequenced: peripheral blood. The clonotype was recovered from a human donor in a cohort sampled during active COVID-19. The V gene is TRBV5-1, the J gene TRBJ2-5; 16 positions match TRBD2. The CDR3 reads CASSGTSGRGETQYF. The CDR3 nucleotides are TGCGCCAGCAGCGGGACTAGCGGGAGGGGGGAGACCCAGTACTTC.